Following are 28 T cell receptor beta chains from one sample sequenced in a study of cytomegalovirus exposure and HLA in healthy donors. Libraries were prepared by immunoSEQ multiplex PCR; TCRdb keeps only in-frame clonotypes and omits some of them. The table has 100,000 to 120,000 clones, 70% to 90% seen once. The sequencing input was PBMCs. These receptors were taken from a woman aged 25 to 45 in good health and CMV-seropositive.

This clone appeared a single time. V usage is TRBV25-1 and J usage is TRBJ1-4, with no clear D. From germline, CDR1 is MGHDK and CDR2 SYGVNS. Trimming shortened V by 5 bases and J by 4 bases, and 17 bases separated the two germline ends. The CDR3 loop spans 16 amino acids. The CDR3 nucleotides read TGTGCCAGCAGTCAACCCGCTGGCAGAAGTAATGAAAAACTGTTTTTT. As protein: CASSQPAGRSNEKLFF. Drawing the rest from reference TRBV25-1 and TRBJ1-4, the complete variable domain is EADIYQTPRYLVIGTGKKITLECSQTMGHDKMYWYQQDPGMELHLIHYSYGVNSTEKGDLSSESTVSRIRTEHFPLTLESARPSHTSQYLCASSQPAGRSNEKLFFGSGTQLSVL.

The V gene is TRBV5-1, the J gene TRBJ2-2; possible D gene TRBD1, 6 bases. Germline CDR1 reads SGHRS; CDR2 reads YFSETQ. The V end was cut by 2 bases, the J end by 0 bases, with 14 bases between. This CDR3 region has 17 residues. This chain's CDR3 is CASSFPRGAPNTGELFF. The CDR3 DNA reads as TGCGCCAGCAGCTTTCCCAGGGGCGCCCCGAACACCGGGGAGCTGTTTTTT.

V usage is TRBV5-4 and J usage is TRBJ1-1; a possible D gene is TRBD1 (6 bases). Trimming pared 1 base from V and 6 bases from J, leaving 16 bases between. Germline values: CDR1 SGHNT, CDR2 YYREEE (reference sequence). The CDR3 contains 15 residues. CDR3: CASSLKQGGWAEAFF. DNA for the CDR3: TGTGCCAGCAGCTTGAAACAGGGTGGATGGGCTGAAGCTTTCTTT. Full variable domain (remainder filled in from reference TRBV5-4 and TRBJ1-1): ETGVTQSPTHLIKTRGQQVTLRCSSQSGHNTVSWYQQALGQGPQFIFQYYREEENGRGNFPPRFSGLQFPNYSSELNVNALELDDSALYLCASSLKQGGWAEAFFGQGTRLTVV.

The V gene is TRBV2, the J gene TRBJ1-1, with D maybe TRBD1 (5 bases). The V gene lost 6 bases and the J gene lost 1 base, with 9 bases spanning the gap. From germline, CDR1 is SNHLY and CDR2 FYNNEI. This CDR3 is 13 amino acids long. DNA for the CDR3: TGTGCCAGCAGGGGGACTGAGAACACTGAAGCTTTCTTT. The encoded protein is CASRGTENTEAFF. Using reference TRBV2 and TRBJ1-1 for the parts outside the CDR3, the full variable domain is EPEVTQTPSHQVTQMGQEVILRCVPISNHLYFYWYRQILGQKVEFLVSFYNNEISEKSEIFDDQFSVERPDGSNFTLKIRSTKLEDSAMYFCASRGTENTEAFFGQGTRLTVV.

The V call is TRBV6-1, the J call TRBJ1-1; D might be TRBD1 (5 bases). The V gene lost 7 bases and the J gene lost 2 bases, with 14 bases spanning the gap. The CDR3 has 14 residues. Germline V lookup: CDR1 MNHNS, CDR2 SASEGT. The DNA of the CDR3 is TGTGCCAGCACATCGCAGGGCGTCAACACTGAAGCTTTCTTT. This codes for CASTSQGVNTEAFF.

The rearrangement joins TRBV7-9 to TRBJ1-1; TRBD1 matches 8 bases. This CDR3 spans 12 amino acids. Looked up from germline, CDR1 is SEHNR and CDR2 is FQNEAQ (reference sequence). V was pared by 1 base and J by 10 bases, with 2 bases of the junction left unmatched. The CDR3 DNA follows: TGTGCCAGCAGCTTAGGTCAGGGGGCAGCTTTCTTT. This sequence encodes CASSLGQGAAFF.

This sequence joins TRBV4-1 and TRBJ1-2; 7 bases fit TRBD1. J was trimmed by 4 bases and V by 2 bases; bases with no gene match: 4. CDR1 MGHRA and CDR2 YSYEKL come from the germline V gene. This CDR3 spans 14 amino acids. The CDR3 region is CASSQTDRAYGYTF. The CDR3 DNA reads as TGCGCCAGCAGCCAAACAGACAGGGCCTATGGCTACACCTTC.

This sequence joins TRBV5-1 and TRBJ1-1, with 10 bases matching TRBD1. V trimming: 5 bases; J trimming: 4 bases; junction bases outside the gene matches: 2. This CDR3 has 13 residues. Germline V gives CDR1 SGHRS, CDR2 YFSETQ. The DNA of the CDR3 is TGCGCCAGCAGGAGGACAGGGGGCACTGAAGCTTTCTTT. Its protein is CASRRTGGTEAFF.

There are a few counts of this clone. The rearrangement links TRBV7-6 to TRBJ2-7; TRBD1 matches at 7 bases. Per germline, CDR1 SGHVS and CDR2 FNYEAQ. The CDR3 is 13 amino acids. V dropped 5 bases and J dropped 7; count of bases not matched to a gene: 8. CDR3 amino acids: CASSPTGTGEQYF. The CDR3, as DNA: TGTGCCAGCAGCCCGACAGGGACGGGGGAGCAGTACTTC.

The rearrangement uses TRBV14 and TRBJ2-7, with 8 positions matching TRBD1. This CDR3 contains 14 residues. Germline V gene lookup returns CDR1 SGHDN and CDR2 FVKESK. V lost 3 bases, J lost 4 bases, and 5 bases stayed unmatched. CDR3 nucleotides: TGTGCCAGCAGCCATGGACAGGGTCGGTACGAGCAGTACTTC. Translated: CASSHGQGRYEQYF.

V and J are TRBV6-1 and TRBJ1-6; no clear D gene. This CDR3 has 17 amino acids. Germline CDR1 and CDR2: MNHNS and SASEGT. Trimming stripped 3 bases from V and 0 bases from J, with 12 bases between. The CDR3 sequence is CASSDLSRRSYNSPLHF. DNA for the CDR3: TGTGCCAGCAGTGATCTTAGCCGCCGCTCCTATAATTCACCCCTCCACTTT.

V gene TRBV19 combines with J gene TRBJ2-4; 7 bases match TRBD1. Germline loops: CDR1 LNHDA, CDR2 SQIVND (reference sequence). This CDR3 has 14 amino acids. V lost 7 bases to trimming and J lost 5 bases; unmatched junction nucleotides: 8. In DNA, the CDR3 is TGTGCCAGTACCCCACCGGGACAGCAAAACATTCAGTACTTC. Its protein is CASTPPGQQNIQYF.

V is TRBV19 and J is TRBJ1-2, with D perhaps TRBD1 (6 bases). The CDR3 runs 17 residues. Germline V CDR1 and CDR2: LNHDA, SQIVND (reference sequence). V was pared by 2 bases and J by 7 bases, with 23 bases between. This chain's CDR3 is CASSIPVWTDSSIGYTF. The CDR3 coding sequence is TGTGCCAGTAGTATACCGGTTTGGACAGACTCTTCTATTGGCTACACCTTC.

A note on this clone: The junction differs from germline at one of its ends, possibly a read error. DNA for the CDR3: TGTGCCAGCAGTACCCGACAGGGGGTGGCCTTC. Amino acid sequence: CASSTRQGVAF. The chain links TRBV28 to TRBJ2-7; 9 bases line up with TRBD1. The length of the CDR3 is 11 residues. The germline gives CDR1 MDHEN, CDR2 SYDVKM.

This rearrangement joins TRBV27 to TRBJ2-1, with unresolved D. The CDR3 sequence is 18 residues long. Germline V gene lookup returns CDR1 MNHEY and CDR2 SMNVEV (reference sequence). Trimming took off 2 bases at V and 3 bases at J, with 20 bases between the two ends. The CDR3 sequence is CASSLRSWLAKDYNEQFF. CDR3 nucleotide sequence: TGTGCCAGCAGTTTAAGATCCTGGCTGGCCAAAGACTACAATGAGCAGTTCTTC.

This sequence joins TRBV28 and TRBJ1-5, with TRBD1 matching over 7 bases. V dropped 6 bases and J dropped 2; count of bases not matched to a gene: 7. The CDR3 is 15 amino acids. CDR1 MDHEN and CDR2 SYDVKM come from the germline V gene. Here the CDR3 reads CASSLQGPGNQPQHF. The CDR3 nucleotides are TGTGCCAGCAGCCTACAGGGGCCGGGCAATCAGCCCCAGCATTTT. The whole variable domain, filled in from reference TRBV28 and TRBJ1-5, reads DVKVTQSSRYLVKRTGEKVFLECVQDMDHENMFWYRQDPGLGLRLIYFSYDVKMKEKGDIPEGYSVSREKKERFSLILESASTNQTSMYLCASSLQGPGNQPQHFGDGTRLSIL.

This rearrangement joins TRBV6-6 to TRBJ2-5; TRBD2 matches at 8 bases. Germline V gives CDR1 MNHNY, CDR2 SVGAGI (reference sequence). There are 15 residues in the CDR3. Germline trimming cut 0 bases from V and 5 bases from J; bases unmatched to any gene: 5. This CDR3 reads CASSYSSTGGETQYF. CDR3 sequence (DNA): TGTGCCAGCAGTTACTCTAGTACGGGAGGGGAGACCCAGTACTTC.

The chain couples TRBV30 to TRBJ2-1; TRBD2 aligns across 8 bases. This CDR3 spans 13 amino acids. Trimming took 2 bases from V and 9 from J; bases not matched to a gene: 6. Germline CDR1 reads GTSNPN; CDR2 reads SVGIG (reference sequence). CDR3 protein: CAWSSLAGGEQFF. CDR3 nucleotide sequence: TGTGCCTGGAGTAGCCTAGCGGGTGGTGAGCAGTTCTTC.

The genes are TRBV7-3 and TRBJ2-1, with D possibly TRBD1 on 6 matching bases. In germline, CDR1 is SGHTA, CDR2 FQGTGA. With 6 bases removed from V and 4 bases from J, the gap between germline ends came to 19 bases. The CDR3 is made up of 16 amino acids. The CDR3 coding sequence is TGTGCCAGCAGTCGCACAGGGCGCTCCACTTACAATGAGCAGTTCTTC. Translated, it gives CASSRTGRSTYNEQFF. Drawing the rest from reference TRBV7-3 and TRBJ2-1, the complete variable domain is GAGVSQTPSNKVTEKGKYVELRCDPISGHTALYWYRQSLGQGPEFLIYFQGTGAADDSGLPNDRFFAVRPEGSVSTLKIQRTERGDSAVYLCASSRTGRSTYNEQFFGPGTRLTVL.

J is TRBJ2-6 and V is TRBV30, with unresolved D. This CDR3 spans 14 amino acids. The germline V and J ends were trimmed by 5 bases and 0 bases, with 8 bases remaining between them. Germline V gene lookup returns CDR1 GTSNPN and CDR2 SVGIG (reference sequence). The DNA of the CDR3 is TGTGCCTGGGCGGTCCCCTCTGGGGCCAACGTCCTGACTTTC. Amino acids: CAWAVPSGANVLTF.

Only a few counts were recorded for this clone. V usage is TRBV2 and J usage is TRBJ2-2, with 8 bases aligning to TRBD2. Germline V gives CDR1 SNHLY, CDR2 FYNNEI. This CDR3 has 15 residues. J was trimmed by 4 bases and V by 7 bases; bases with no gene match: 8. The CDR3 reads CASTFGGGGTGELFF. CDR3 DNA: TGTGCCAGCACCTTCGGGGGGGGAGGCACCGGGGAGCTGTTTTTT.

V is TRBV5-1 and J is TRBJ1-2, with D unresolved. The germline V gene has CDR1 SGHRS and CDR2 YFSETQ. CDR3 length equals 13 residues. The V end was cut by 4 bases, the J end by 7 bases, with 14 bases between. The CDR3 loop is CASSVTVAGGYTF. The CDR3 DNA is TGCGCCAGCAGCGTTACAGTAGCGGGTGGCTACACCTTC.

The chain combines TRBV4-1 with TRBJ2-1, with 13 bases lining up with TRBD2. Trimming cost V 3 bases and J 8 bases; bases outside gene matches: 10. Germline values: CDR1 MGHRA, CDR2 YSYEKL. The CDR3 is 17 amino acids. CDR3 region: CASSQEGLAGRSHEQFF. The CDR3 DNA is TGCGCCAGCAGCCAGGAGGGACTAGCGGGGAGAAGCCATGAGCAGTTCTTC.

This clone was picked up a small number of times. CDR3 protein: CASSQAGLPYEQYF. CDR3 coding DNA: TGTGCCAGCAGCCAAGCAGGTTTACCCTACGAGCAGTACTTC. The genes are TRBV14 and TRBJ2-7; D is unclear. Germline assignment: CDR1 SGHDN and CDR2 FVKESK. Trimming cost V 1 base and J 2 bases, with 9 bases left between them. CDR3 length: 14 amino acids. The full variable domain, with the rest looked up from reference TRBV14 and TRBJ2-7, is EAGVTQFPSHSVIEKGQTVTLRCDPISGHDNLYWYRRVMGKEIKFLLHFVKESKQDESGMPNNRFLAERTGGTYSTLKVQPAELEDSGVYFCASSQAGLPYEQYFGPGTRLTVT.

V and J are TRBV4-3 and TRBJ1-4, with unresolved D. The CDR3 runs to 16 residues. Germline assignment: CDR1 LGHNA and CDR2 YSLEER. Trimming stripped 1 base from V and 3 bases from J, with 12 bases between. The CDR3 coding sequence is TGCGCCAGCAGCCAAGGCCGCGGAACCTCTAATGAAAAACTGTTTTTT. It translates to CASSQGRGTSNEKLFF.

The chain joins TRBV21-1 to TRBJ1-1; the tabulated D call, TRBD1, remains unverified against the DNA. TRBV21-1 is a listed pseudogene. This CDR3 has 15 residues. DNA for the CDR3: TGTGCCAGCAGCCCGCAACAGGGGGCTGTCACTGAAGCTTTCTTT. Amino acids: CASSPQQGAVTEAFF.

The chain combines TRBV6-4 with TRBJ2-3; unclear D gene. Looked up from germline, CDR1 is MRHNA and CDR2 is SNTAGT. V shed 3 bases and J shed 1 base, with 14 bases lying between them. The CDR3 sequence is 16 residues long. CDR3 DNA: TGTGCCAGCAGTGATTACCTCACCACAGGCACAGATACGCAGTATTTT. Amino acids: CASSDYLTTGTDTQYF.

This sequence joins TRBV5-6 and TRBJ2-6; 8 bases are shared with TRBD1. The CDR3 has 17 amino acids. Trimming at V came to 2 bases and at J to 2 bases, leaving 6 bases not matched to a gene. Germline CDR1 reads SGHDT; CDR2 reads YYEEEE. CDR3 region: CASSFLQGAAGANVLTF. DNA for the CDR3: TGTGCCAGCAGCTTTTTGCAGGGGGCGGCTGGGGCCAACGTCCTGACTTTC.